This TCR beta chain was observed in a study of T cell responses to AZD1222 COVID-19 vaccine. Second-dose intervals of approximately 4 or approximately 12 weeks were pooled. The study's findings and limits: Nearly half of unique spike-specific TCRs reportedly avoided B.1.351 and B.1.1.7 mutated regions. Spike-spanning, vaccine-associated CD4 TCRs were dominant at 160-218 and 743-854. Repertoire collection took place solely once the T cell response had peaked.

This table comes from immunoSEQ multiplex PCR, and its TCRdb copy is limited to in-frame clones, with some not included. The data hold around 120,000 clones, with about 93% observed a single time. V lost 7 bases, J lost 1 base, and 19 bases lay in between. The CDR3 contains 16 residues. The germline V gene encodes CDR1 LNHDA and CDR2 SQIVND (reference sequence). A few counts support this clone. Its antigen is not known. The TCR originated in an adult who received the AZD1222 COVID-19 vaccine. The specimen comprised peripheral blood, sampled 28 days after the second AZD1222 dose. The chain is built from TRBV19 and TRBJ1-1; D possibly corresponds to TRBD1 (5 bases). The CDR3 spells CASTPRGQGWNTEAFF. In nucleotides, the CDR3 is TGTGCCAGTACCCCTCGAGGTCAGGGTTGGAACACTGAAGCTTTCTTT.